This T cell receptor (beta chain) originates from a study of blood T cell repertoires in COVID-19. V dropped 5 bases and J dropped 4; count of bases not matched to a gene: 4. The CDR3 extends over 13 amino acids. Germline V gene data show CDR1 as SGHTA and CDR2 as FQGNSA. This table comes from immunoSEQ multiplex PCR, and its TCRdb copy is limited to in-frame clones, with some not included. This sample has fewer than 55,000 clones, with 88% found just once. The sequence came from a man aged 45-65 years with active COVID-19. The sample comprised peripheral blood. This rearrangement joins TRBV7-2 to TRBJ2-5; 7 bases map to TRBD2. CDR3 DNA sequence: TGTGCCAGCAGCCGAGAGCGGGGAGAGACCCAGTACTTC. Translation: CASSRERGETQYF.